Presented here are 3 T cell receptor beta chains from one specimen sequenced in a study of breast tumors, draining lymph nodes, adjacent tissues. Breast cancer patients provided tissue from their axillary draining lymph nodes. TCRdb reprocessed the multiplex PCR reads with MiXCR, giving one entry per CDR3 protein. The sample holds over 250,000 distinct CDR3 sequences, 30% to 35% seen once. Sample: axillary lymph node tissue. Receptors were obtained from a female donor with breast cancer. Some clones in this sample may be carry-over from other donors' samples.

Worth noting for this clonotype: Since a much larger clone is just one base distant, this may be a read error. The chain employs TRBV20-1 and TRBJ2-7; either TRBD1 or TRBD2 may supply D (5 bases each). The CDR3 covers 16 residues. The germline CDR1 and CDR2 sequences are DFQATT and SNEGSKA (reference sequence). Trimming removed 0 bases from V and 0 bases from J, with 15 bases in between. The CDR3 sequence: CSARDGRSGHSYEQYF. The CDR3 DNA reads as TGCAGTGCTAGAGATGGCAGGTCGGGGCACTCCTACGAGCAGTACTTC.

With respect to this clonotype: A single base separates this from a much larger clone, so it may be a read error. This chain connects TRBV5-1 to TRBJ2-5; perhaps TRBD2 as D (6 bases). The germline gives CDR1 SGHRS, CDR2 YFSETQ. Trimming took off 1 base at V and 4 bases at J, with 14 bases between the two ends. The CDR3 is made up of 15 amino acids. The CDR3 reads CASSLSGGIRETQYF. CDR3 nucleotides: TGCGCCAGCAGCTTGTCCGGCGGGATCCGAGAGACCCAGTACTTC.

To note about this clonotype: This may come from a read error, since a much larger clone is one base off. The chain combines TRBV5-1 with TRBJ2-7, with D perhaps being TRBD1 or TRBD2 (5 bases each). Germline lookup yields CDR1 SGHRS and CDR2 YFSETQ. CDR3 length: 15 amino acids. The DNA for the CDR3 is TGCGCCAGCGGCTTGGGCCGGGACCGCCACTACGAGCAGTACTTC. Protein: CASGLGRDRHYEQYF.